The 30 T cell receptor beta chains reported below all come from one sample, sequenced in a study of response to subunit inactivated influenza vaccine. Each CDR3 protein gets one entry after TCRdb re-called the RT-PCR reads with MiXCR. The sample has about 160,000 distinct CDR3 sequences; around 9.9% are singletons. This specimen consisted of non-naive T cells sorted from PBMCs, obtained 40 to 50 days after vaccination. These receptors all stem from a man in his fifties who received an inactivated influenza vaccine.

Comment on this clonotype: A much larger clonotype is one base distant, so this may be a read error. The rearrangement joins TRBV6-5 to TRBJ2-3; D call uncertain. The CDR3 has 13 residues. CDR1 and CDR2 (germline): MNHEY, SVGAGI. The CDR3 loop is CASSSPSTDKQYF. The CDR3 nucleotides are TGTGCCAGCAGTTCGCCAAGCACAGATAAGCAGTATTTT.

V usage is TRBV6-1 and J usage is TRBJ2-7; possibly TRBD2 for D (5 bases). Trimming removed 6 bases at V and 1 base at J, with 13 bases between. CDR1 MNHNS and CDR2 SASEGT come from the germline V gene. The CDR3 length is 14 residues. The CDR3 here is CASSPTRSSYEQYF. Here the CDR3 DNA reads TGTGCCAGCAGCCCCACTAGGTCTTCCTACGAGCAGTACTTC.

This rearrangement joins TRBV2 to TRBJ1-5; 7 nucleotides match TRBD1. The junction had 6 bases not matched to a gene; V was cut back by 7 bases and J by 0 bases. This CDR3 comprises 15 residues. Per the germline V gene, CDR1 is SNHLY and CDR2 is FYNNEI. Here the CDR3 reads CASKLGDSSNQPQHF. The CDR3 coding sequence is TGTGCCAGCAAACTCGGGGACAGTAGCAATCAGCCCCAGCATTTT.

This clonotype appeared many times. V gene TRBV20-1 combines with J gene TRBJ2-3, with D unresolved. This CDR3 is built from 12 residues. Trimming shortened V by 6 bases and J by 0 bases, and 7 bases separated the two germline ends. Per the germline V gene, CDR1 is DFQATT and CDR2 is SNEGSKA (reference sequence). The CDR3 here is CSAPRSTDTQYF. In DNA, the CDR3 is TGCAGTGCCCCAAGAAGCACAGATACGCAGTATTTT.

This clonotype was seen at least ten times. This chain uses TRBV10-3 with TRBJ2-7; D possibly uses TRBD1 or TRBD2 (5 bases each). Looked up from germline, CDR1 is ENHRY and CDR2 is SYGVKD. Trimming removed 5 bases at V and 3 bases at J, with 17 bases between. This CDR3 region has 15 residues. The CDR3 bases are TGTGCCATCAGTTGGGGTCTCCGGGACGGCTACGAGCAGTACTTC. The encoded protein is CAISWGLRDGYEQYF.

This clonotype occurred many times. This chain joins TRBV6-2 or TRBV6-3 and TRBJ2-2, with D perhaps matching TRBD2 (6 bases). Per germline, CDR1 MNHEY and CDR2 SVGEGT. The CDR3 has 15 residues. V lost 0 bases and J 7 bases, leaving 12 bases between the germline ends. The CDR3 is CASSYSAGRGGELFF. The CDR3 coding sequence is TGTGCCAGCAGTTACTCGGCCGGGAGAGGCGGGGAGCTGTTTTTT.

This clonotype was detected a few times. The V gene is TRBV5-5, the J gene TRBJ1-5, with D possibly matching TRBD1 (5 bases). The CDR3 is made up of 15 amino acids. With 1 base removed from V and 4 bases from J, the gap between germline ends came to 12 bases. Germline CDR1 and CDR2: SGHKS and YYEKEE (reference sequence). The CDR3 spells CASSLSGTQNQPQHF. CDR3 coding DNA: TGTGCCAGCAGCTTGTCAGGGACCCAGAATCAGCCCCAGCATTTT.

CDR3 coding DNA: TGTGCCAGCAGCCAAGATCAGGGGGACCCCTACAATGAGCAGTTCTTC. Its protein is CASSQDQGDPYNEQFF. The genes are TRBV4-2 and TRBJ2-1; 7 bases agree with TRBD1. Looked up from germline, CDR1 is LGHNA and CDR2 is YNFKEQ. The CDR3 spans 16 residues. Losses at the gene ends were 0 bases for V and 2 bases for J; bases not matched to a gene: 4.

This chain joins TRBV7-7 and TRBJ2-1, with D possibly matching TRBD2 (6 bases). Germline CDR1 and CDR2: SSHAT and FNYEAQ (reference sequence). The V gene lost 5 bases and the J gene lost 2 bases, with 19 bases spanning the gap. The CDR3 runs 17 residues. CDR3 sequence reads: CASSPPYGSGTYNEQFF. The CDR3 bases are TGTGCCAGCAGCCCGCCCTATGGTAGCGGAACCTACAATGAGCAGTTCTTC.

The table lists this clonotype with many counts. The CDR3 DNA is TGTGCCAGCAGCTTAGAAGCCGGACCTGAGCAGTTCTTC. Its protein is CASSLEAGPEQFF. The chain joins TRBV11-1 to TRBJ2-1; D unclear. CDR3 length: 13 residues. Germline values: CDR1 SGHAT, CDR2 FQDESV (reference sequence). V was shortened by 1 base and J by 9 bases, with 10 bases between the two germline ends.

The chain joins TRBV19 to TRBJ1-5; perhaps TRBD1 as D (5 bases). Trimming left V 3 bases short and J 9 bases short, with 12 bases between. The length of the CDR3 is 13 residues. Germline loops: CDR1 LNHDA, CDR2 SQIVND (reference sequence). CDR3 DNA: TGTGCCAGTAGTATGCTGGACGGGGGGCCCCAGCATTTT. Translation gives CASSMLDGGPQHF.

This rearrangement joins TRBV12-3 or TRBV12-4 to TRBJ2-3, with TRBD2 matching 10 bases. The CDR3 covers 14 residues. With 7 bases clipped from V and 3 bases from J, the junction kept 4 bases outside the gene matches. Here the CDR3 DNA reads TGTGCCAGCACTCTAGCGGGGGTAACAGATACGCAGTATTTT. Its translation: CASTLAGVTDTQYF.

The CDR3 sequence is CSVNSGGLAGELFF. DNA of the CDR3: TGCAGCGTTAACTCGGGGGGGTTGGCCGGGGAGCTGTTTTTT. The chain uses TRBV29-1 and TRBJ2-2; 8 bases match TRBD2. Germline CDR1 reads SQVTM; CDR2 reads ANQGSEA. Unmatched junction bases numbered 8, after V lost 5 bases and J lost 6 bases. CDR3 length: 14 residues.

This clonotype occurred a few times. The genes are TRBV6-1 and TRBJ1-2, with 7 nucleotides matching TRBD1. V lost 5 bases to trimming and J lost 8 bases; unmatched junction nucleotides: 11. The CDR3 is made up of 14 amino acids. In germline, CDR1 is MNHNS, CDR2 SASEGT. Here the CDR3 reads CASSKTGRGGGYTF. The CDR3 DNA reads as TGTGCCAGCAGTAAGACAGGGAGGGGGGGAGGCTACACCTTC.

This clonotype was picked up a small number of times. This rearrangement joins TRBV7-2 to TRBJ2-5; no definite D call. Trimming removed 2 bases from V and 1 base from J, with 11 bases in between. Per the germline V gene, CDR1 is SGHTA and CDR2 is FQGNSA. The CDR3 is 15 residues long. CDR3 DNA: TGTGCCAGCAGCTTATACCCGGGTATCCAAGAGACCCAGTACTTC. Translating gives CASSLYPGIQETQYF.

This clonotype was detected a few times. An end of the junction does not agree with germline; a read error may underlie this. The rearrangement uses TRBV7-7 and TRBJ2-7; 9 bases are shared with TRBD1. This CDR3 has 15 amino acids. CDR1 and CDR2 from the germline V gene are SSHAT and FNYEAQ (reference sequence). CDR3 amino acids: CASSPSPGQGGEQYF. Here the CDR3 DNA reads TGTGCTAGCAGCCCCTCTCCGGGACAGGGAGGGGAGCAGTACTTC. Filled out from reference TRBV7-7 and TRBJ2-7, the complete variable domain reads GAGVSQSPRYKVTKRGQDVTLRCDPISSHATLYWYQQALGQGPEFLTYFNYEAQPDKSGLPSDRFSAERPEGSISTLTIQRTEQRDSAMYRCASSPSPGQGGEQYFGPGTRLTVT.

This clonotype came up a few times. The chain carries TRBV28 and TRBJ1-4, with D possibly TRBD1 on 5 matching bases. Germline V lookup: CDR1 MDHEN, CDR2 SYDVKM. The germline V and J ends were trimmed by 9 bases and 8 bases, with 13 bases remaining between them. CDR3 length equals 12 residues. The CDR3 sequence is CASGGRDEKLFF. DNA for the CDR3: TGTGCCAGTGGCGGCAGGGACGAAAAACTGTTTTTT.

Many counts were recorded for this clonotype. This chain uses TRBV20-1 with TRBJ2-1; 12 bases map to TRBD2. The junction had 7 bases not matched to a gene; V was cut back by 0 bases and J by 1 base. CDR3 length: 18 amino acids. Germline V CDR1 and CDR2: DFQATT, SNEGSKA (reference sequence). CDR3 nucleotides: TGCAGTGCTAGAGATCTCACGACTAGCGGGAGTTCCTACAATGAGCAGTTCTTC. Its protein product is CSARDLTTSGSSYNEQFF.

The table lists this clonotype with a few counts. The gene calls are TRBV5-1 and TRBJ2-1; 9 bases align to TRBD2. The V and J ends lost 1 base and 4 bases, in that order; junction bases with no gene match: 6. Germline-derived CDR1 and CDR2 are SGHRS and YFSETQ. The CDR3 extends over 16 amino acids. The CDR3: CASSLSASGNYNEQFF. The CDR3 DNA sequence: TGCGCCAGCAGCTTGTCGGCTAGCGGGAATTACAATGAGCAGTTCTTC.

The chain combines TRBV28 with TRBJ2-1; D is unclear. Germline CDR1 and CDR2: MDHEN and SYDVKM. V lost 6 bases and J lost 8, with 14 bases in between. The CDR3 runs 13 residues. The CDR3: CASSSANRDEQFF. In nucleotides, the CDR3 is TGTGCCAGCAGCTCCGCGAATCGGGATGAGCAGTTCTTC.

This clonotype has ten or more counts. The chain couples TRBV18 to TRBJ1-1; D unresolved. Trimming took off 0 bases at V and 0 bases at J, with 2 bases between the two ends. This CDR3 is built from 13 residues. Per germline, CDR1 KGHSH and CDR2 LQKENI. The CDR3 spells CASSPPMNTEAFF. In DNA form, the CDR3 reads TGTGCCAGCTCACCACCCATGAACACTGAAGCTTTCTTT.

This clonotype was counted a few times. The chain combines TRBV20-1 with TRBJ2-5, with D unresolved. Trimming took 3 bases from V and 5 from J, leaving 13 bases between them. The germline V gene has CDR1 DFQATT and CDR2 SNEGSKA (reference sequence). The CDR3 extends over 13 amino acids. This chain's CDR3 is CSASLAFTETQYF. CDR3 DNA: TGCAGTGCTAGTTTGGCCTTTACTGAGACCCAGTACTTC.

This clonotype was counted a few times. This chain links TRBV4-2 with TRBJ2-7, with TRBD2 matching 9 bases. The CDR3 contains 15 residues. Germline V gene data show CDR1 as LGHNA and CDR2 as YNFKEQ. The ends lost 2 bases at V and 5 bases at J; junction bases unmatched: 7. DNA of the CDR3: TGTGCCAGCAGCCAAATAACTAGCGGGTCCCACGAGCAGTACTTC. It encodes CASSQITSGSHEQYF.

There are many counts of this clonotype. The chain employs TRBV12-3 or TRBV12-4 and TRBJ2-1; D gene ambiguous. The V end lost 3 bases, the J end lost 4 bases, and 10 bases lay between the germline ends. CDR3 length: 14 amino acids. CDR3 DNA sequence: TGTGCCAGCAGTTTTTTGTTAGATTACAATGAGCAGTTCTTC. Translation gives CASSFLLDYNEQFF.

There are a few counts of this clonotype. The chain employs TRBV19 and TRBJ2-4; 12 bases are shared with TRBD2. Germline CDR1 reads LNHDA; CDR2 reads SQIVND (reference sequence). This CDR3 is built from 17 residues. The V gene end was trimmed by 5 bases and the J gene end by 2 bases; junction bases not matched to a gene: 7. CDR3 region: CASSLQTSGGTKNIQYF. The CDR3 nucleotides are TGTGCCAGTAGTCTCCAGACTAGCGGGGGCACCAAAAACATTCAGTACTTC.

Ten or more counts support this clonotype. The chain carries TRBV10-3 and TRBJ2-3; 11 bases fit TRBD2. Germline V CDR1 and CDR2: ENHRY, SYGVKD. CDR3 length: 14 residues. V dropped 10 bases and J dropped 0; count of bases not matched to a gene: 3. The CDR3 here is CATRLAGSTDTQYF. CDR3 nucleotide sequence: TGTGCCACCAGACTAGCGGGAAGCACAGATACGCAGTATTTT.

The sample holds a few counts of this clonotype. The chain recombines TRBV6-1 with TRBJ2-7, with D possibly matching TRBD1 (5 bases). V lost 5 bases to trimming and J lost 5 bases, with 13 bases between them. The CDR3 is 13 residues long. Germline values: CDR1 MNHNS, CDR2 SASEGT. The CDR3 reads CASSRQSTNEQYF. CDR3 sequence (DNA): TGTGCCAGCAGTCGACAGAGTACTAACGAGCAGTACTTC.

Details on this clonotype: An end of the junction differs from the germline gene, which may be a read error. The gene calls are TRBV3-1 and TRBJ1-2; D is possibly TRBD1 (6 bases). The CDR3 has 12 residues. From germline, CDR1 is LGHDT and CDR2 YNNKEL (reference sequence). This CDR3 reads CTSSQGGSGYTF. For the CDR3, the DNA is TGTACCAGCAGCCAAGGGGGGTCAGGCTACACCTTC.

This chain connects TRBV25-1 to TRBJ1-2; possibly TRBD1 for D (5 bases). CDR1 MGHDK and CDR2 SYGVNS come from the germline V gene. The V end was cut by 3 bases, the J end by 4 bases, with 15 bases between. This CDR3 spans 15 amino acids. The CDR3 nucleotides are TGTGCCAGCAGTGATACAGGCAGGTTCCCCTATGGCTACACCTTC. As protein: CASSDTGRFPYGYTF.

The chain carries TRBV25-1 and TRBJ2-3, with 8 bases lining up with TRBD2. The germline CDR1 and CDR2 sequences are MGHDK and SYGVNS. J was trimmed by 0 bases and V by 2 bases; bases with no gene match: 7. This CDR3 spans 17 amino acids. CDR3 nucleotides: TGTGCCAGCAGTGAAGGTAGCGGGATCGGGAGCACAGATACGCAGTATTTT. Amino acids: CASSEGSGIGSTDTQYF.